This is a list of T cell receptor beta chains from one sample in a study of T cells in Graves' hyperthyroidism and ophthalmopathy. TCRdb used MiXCR to reprocess the multiplex PCR reads, holding one entry per CDR3 protein. This table holds about 400,000 distinct CDR3 sequences, approximately 15% found once. The sample taken for sequencing was blood. Every receptor here comes from a man younger than 35 with Graves' ophthalmopathy. Each CDR3 is given with its conserved first and last residue. Fields, in order: J gene, D gene, V gene, clone size, CDR3 protein, CDR3 DNA. A D gene is named only where the DNA matches it firmly. Clone size is not always given. Where it is, it says once, few, many or a class for expanded clones.

TRBJ2-7 | . | TRBV5-6 | . | CASSLDSRGIYEQYF | TGTGCCAGCAGCTTGGATTCCCGGGGGATCTACGAGCAGTACTTC
TRBJ1-1 | . | TRBV7-2 | many | CASSLGPTNTEAFF | TGTGCCAGCAGTCTGGGACCGACGAACACTGAAGCTTTCTTT
TRBJ2-6 | . | TRBV30 | few | CAWMGTGANVLTF | TGTGCCTGGATGGGGACCGGGGCCAACGTCCTGACTTTC
TRBJ2-7 | . | TRBV11-3 | many | CASSLNNRDVTYEQYF | TGTGCCAGCAGCTTAAATAACCGGGACGTGACCTACGAGCAGTACTTC
TRBJ1-1 | . | TRBV19 | . | CASSIDREVTEAFF | TGTGCCAGTAGTATAGACAGGGAAGTGACTGAAGCTTTCTTT
TRBJ2-1 | TRBD2 | TRBV6-2/TRBV6-3 | . | CASSFTGTSGYYNEQFF | TGTGCCAGCAGTTTCACCGGGACTAGCGGCTACTACAATGAGCAGTTCTTC
TRBJ2-3 | . | TRBV6-6 | . | CASSYTGIDTQYF | TGTGCCAGCAGTTACACTGGGATAGATACGCAGTATTTT
TRBJ2-1 | TRBD1 | TRBV6-2/TRBV6-3 | many | CASSDWTGVRDEQFF | TGTGCCAGCAGTGACTGGACAGGGGTAAGGGATGAGCAGTTCTTC
TRBJ2-1 | TRBD2 | TRBV6-1 | many | CASSARLAGYNEQFF | TGTGCCAGCAGTGCTCGTCTAGCGGGGTACAATGAGCAGTTCTTC
TRBJ2-1 | TRBD2 | TRBV7-6 | many | CASSPPGGPAYNEQFF | TGTGCCAGCAGCCCACCGGGGGGGCCTGCATACAATGAGCAGTTCTTC
TRBJ2-4 | . | TRBV7-6 | . | CASSLQPGPMAKNIQYF | TGTGCCAGCAGCTTACAACCGGGACCCATGGCCAAAAACATTCAGTACTTC
TRBJ2-7 | TRBD1 | TRBV20-1 | . | CSARDPNSGTGGFEQYF | TGCAGTGCTAGAGATCCGAATTCCGGGACAGGGGGATTCGAGCAGTACTTC
TRBJ2-1 | TRBD2 | TRBV29-1 | few | CSVESPSGGYNEQFF | TGCAGCGTTGAAAGCCCCTCGGGAGGGTACAATGAGCAGTTCTTC
TRBJ2-2 | TRBD2 | TRBV5-1 | . | CASSLVLQREGTGELFF | TGCGCCAGCAGCTTGGTCCTCCAGCGGGAGGGGACCGGGGAGCTGTTTTTT
TRBJ1-2 | . | TRBV6-5 | many | CASSYSNTFNYGYTF | TGTGCCAGCAGTTACTCGAACACGTTCAACTATGGCTACACCTTC
TRBJ2-2 | . | TRBV11-2 | many | CASSLVGGRRELFF | TGTGCCAGCAGCTTAGTCGGGGGGCGCCGGGAGCTGTTTTTT
TRBJ2-7 | . | TRBV7-8 | many | CASAAGGEQYF | TGTGCCAGCGCCGCAGGAGGCGAGCAGTACTTC
TRBJ2-5 | . | TRBV5-1 | many | CASSLAEETQYF | TGCGCCAGCAGCTTGGCCGAAGAGACCCAGTACTTC
TRBJ2-1 | TRBD1 | TRBV6-1 | . | CASSRQGMHNEQFF | TGTGCCAGCAGTAGACAGGGGATGCACAATGAGCAGTTCTTC
TRBJ2-7 | . | TRBV4-1 | . | CASSQEGGAASYEQYF | TGCGCCAGCAGCCAAGAGGGGGGTGCGGCCTCCTACGAGCAGTACTTC
TRBJ1-3 | TRBD1 | TRBV7-3 | many | CASSQTGGSGNTIYF | TGTGCCAGCAGCCAAACAGGGGGATCTGGAAACACCATATATTTT
TRBJ2-5 | . | TRBV7-9 | many | CASSLDIETQYF | TGTGCCAGCAGCTTAGACATTGAGACCCAGTACTTC
TRBJ2-7 | . | TRBV11-3 | many | CASSTTGSSYEQYF | TGTGCCAGCAGCACCACTGGTTCATCCTACGAGCAGTACTTC
TRBJ2-1 | . | TRBV11-2 | . | CASSSRLDNEQFF | TGTGCCAGCAGCTCCCGCCTGGACAATGAGCAGTTCTTC
TRBJ1-2 | . | TRBV5-1 | . | CASSDLQGTYGYTF | TGCGCCAGCAGCGACCTCCAGGGAACCTATGGCTACACCTTC
TRBJ1-2 | . | TRBV28 | many | CASSLGGTSYGYTF | TGTGCCAGCAGCCTGGGAGGGACAAGCTATGGCTACACCTTC
TRBJ2-2 | . | TRBV2 | many | CASTTGTPTGELFF | TGTGCCAGCACTACAGGGACACCCACCGGGGAGCTGTTTTTT
TRBJ1-2 | TRBD1 | TRBV5-1 | many | CASSPGQDSYGYTF | TGCGCCAGCAGCCCGGGACAGGACTCCTATGGCTACACCTTC
TRBJ1-1 | . | TRBV6-2/TRBV6-3 | . | CASSYGGANTEAFF | TGTGCCAGCAGTTACGGGGGCGCAAACACTGAAGCTTTCTTT
TRBJ2-5 | . | TRBV13 | many | CASSLDPGPYIKETQYF | TGTGCCAGCAGCTTAGACCCGGGACCATACATAAAAGAGACCCAGTACTTC
TRBJ2-1 | . | TRBV7-2 | once | CASSPQGLAWDNEQFF | TGTGCCAGCAGCCCCCAAGGTCTAGCGTGGGACAATGAGCAGTTCTTC
TRBJ1-4 | . | TRBV18 | many | CASSPGTRGEKLFF | TGTGCCAGCTCACCTGGGACGCGAGGGGAAAAACTGTTTTTT
TRBJ2-1 | . | TRBV20-1 | many | CSANPPEAAYNEQFF | TGCAGTGCTAACCCCCCCGAGGCGGCCTACAATGAGCAGTTCTTC
TRBJ2-7 | TRBD2 | TRBV27 | many | CASSLAIGGDTYEQYF | TGTGCCAGCAGTTTAGCAATCGGGGGGGATACCTACGAGCAGTACTTC
TRBJ2-5 | TRBD1 | TRBV10-3 | . | CAISESDRGLMETQYF | TGTGCCATCAGTGAGTCGGACAGGGGGCTGATGGAGACCCAGTACTTC
TRBJ2-1 | . | TRBV4-1 | many | CASSQDRTWDGTNEQFF | TGCGCCAGCAGCCAAGATAGGACTTGGGACGGTACCAATGAGCAGTTCTTC
TRBJ2-5 | . | TRBV18 | many | CASSPGLLETQYF | TGTGCCAGCTCACCAGGGTTATTGGAGACCCAGTACTTC